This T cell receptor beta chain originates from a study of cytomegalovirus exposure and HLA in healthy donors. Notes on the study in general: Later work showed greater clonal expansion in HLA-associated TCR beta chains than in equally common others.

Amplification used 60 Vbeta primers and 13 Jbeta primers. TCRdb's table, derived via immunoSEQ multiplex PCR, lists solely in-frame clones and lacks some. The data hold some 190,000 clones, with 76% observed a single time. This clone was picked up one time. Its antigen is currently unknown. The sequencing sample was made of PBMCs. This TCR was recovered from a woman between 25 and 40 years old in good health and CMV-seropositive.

The CDR3 DNA sequence: TGTGCCAGCAGCTTAGGCAGGGCTTCGTTAAATCGGACGGATCAGCCCCAGCATTTT. Translation gives CASSLGRASLNRTDQPQHF. The chain links TRBV11-2 to TRBJ1-5; D may be TRBD1 (5 bases). CDR1 is SGHAT and CDR2 is FQNNGV in the germline V gene. V was shortened by 1 base and J by 5 bases, with 24 bases between the two germline ends. The CDR3 length is 19 residues.